This T cell receptor (beta chain) originates from a study of blood T cell repertoires in COVID-19. The wider study: Both acute and convalescent COVID-19 samples were obtained from the United States, Italy and Spain.

Original data processing: Researchers report that nucleated cell counts were estimated from reference gene primer amplification. The data were produced by immunoSEQ multiplex PCR, yet TCRdb's version contains in-frame clones alone and is incomplete. That table supplies the V and J calls and clone size; D and trimming were determined from the DNA. This sample yields approximately 300,000 clones, of which roughly 89% are seen a single time; 1.5% to 2% belongs to the top ten. The CDR3 is 14 residues long. V shed 6 bases, J shed 5 bases, and the junction held 5 bases outside the gene matches. The germline CDR1 and CDR2 sequences are MDHEN and SYDVKM.

This chain joins TRBV28 and TRBJ1-3; 9 nucleotides match TRBD1. Sequenced: peripheral blood. The clonotype was recovered from a woman in her twenties or thirties with COVID-19, enrolled during active disease. The CDR3 reads CASRPHRGRNTIYF. CDR3 sequence (DNA): TGTGCCAGCAGACCCCACAGGGGGCGAAACACCATATATTTT.